A single T cell receptor (beta chain) is shown here with its context. Its matching antigen is unknown. This record comes from a study of cytomegalovirus exposure and HLA in healthy donors. Study details: Among about 380 genotyped donors, more than 65% fell in the Caucasian-associated ancestry cluster.

The PCR employed 60 Vbeta primers together with 13 Jbeta primers. The protocol was immunoSEQ multiplex PCR, while the TCRdb copy is restricted to in-frame clones and leaves out a portion. The data hold fewer than 250,000 clones, with more than 75% observed a single time. The CDR3 is made up of 13 amino acids. Germline CDR1 is LNHDA and CDR2 is SQIVND (reference sequence). V was clipped by 4 bases and J by 3 bases, with 10 bases between them. General study findings and limits: Cytomegalovirus status was reportedly diagnosed by the classifier with high specificity and sensitivity. A later analysis found TCR association rates differed by HLA locus, highest for DRB1 and lowest for HLA-C. In an earlier analysis, in roughly 580 donors, most V segments appeared productive either ~90% or ~30% of the time.

The chain carries TRBV19 and TRBJ2-7; TRBD2 is a possible D gene (6 bases). The sequence was collected from a human donor in good health. The material sequenced was PBMCs. The CDR3 region is CASSKEGGYEQYF. CDR3 DNA sequence: TGTGCCAGTAGTAAGGAGGGTGGCTACGAGCAGTACTTC.